Each of the 16 T cell receptor beta chains below was sequenced from the same sample in a study of T cell responses to AZD1222 COVID-19 vaccine (dated by TCRdb to the early 2020s). Receptor amplification or capture employed the immunoSEQ multiplex PCR assay. Held by TCRdb, this immuneACCESS table contains in-frame sequences only and omits some clones. Under half of the omission traces to an unresolved V gene where checked; the cause of the rest is unknown. Counted in this sample were 150,000 to 200,000 clones; 85% to 90% of them appeared once. 2.5% to 3% of the sample comes from the top ten. In light of the paper, this sample's time point label describes: baseline before first vaccination. The treatment or condition label of this sample denotes: meningococcal conjugate vaccine given as trial control. This specimen consisted of peripheral blood, obtained on day 0 of MenACWY control vaccination. The receptors were sampled from an adult in good health.

The chain is built from TRBV28 and TRBJ1-6, with D perhaps TRBD1 (5 bases). The V and J ends lost 7 bases and 8 bases respectively, with 18 bases between them. The CDR3 runs to 15 residues. CDR1 and CDR2 (germline): MDHEN, SYDVKM. The CDR3 region has the DNA TGTGCCAGCAACAAGGGGCCTCGCTCCTATTCACCCCTCCACTTT. Protein sequence: CASNKGPRSYSPLHF.

The J gene is TRBJ1-2, the V gene TRBV6-1; possibly TRBD1 for D (5 bases). V lost 2 bases, J lost 1 base, and 14 bases lay in between. Per the germline V gene, CDR1 is MNHNS and CDR2 is SASEGT. There are 16 residues in the CDR3. The CDR3 spells CASSELSSGGNYGYTF. In DNA, the CDR3 is TGTGCCAGCAGTGAATTATCTAGCGGGGGTAACTATGGCTACACCTTC.

This chain joins TRBV28 and TRBJ2-2; the match to TRBD2 covers 7 bases. V shed 7 bases, J shed 7 bases, and the junction held 12 bases outside the gene matches. CDR1 and CDR2 (germline): MDHEN, SYDVKM. The CDR3 is 15 amino acids. The CDR3: CASTFRREGGGELFF. Written as DNA, the CDR3 is TGTGCCAGCACCTTTAGAAGGGAGGGAGGCGGGGAGCTGTTTTTT.

Regarding this clone: This specimen includes other DNA sequences encoding the same CDR3. DNA for the CDR3: TGTGCCAGCAGCCTCGATCCGAACAATGAGCAGTTCTTC. Residues: CASSLDPNNEQFF. The chain couples TRBV7-9 to TRBJ2-1, with D unclear. Trimming took off 5 bases at V and 5 bases at J, with 10 bases between the two ends. The germline CDR1 and CDR2 sequences are SEHNR and FQNEAQ (reference sequence). CDR3 length: 13 amino acids.

The genes are TRBV5-1 and TRBJ2-1; 9 bases are shared with TRBD1. Germline values: CDR1 SGHRS, CDR2 YFSETQ. V lost 6 bases, J lost 6 bases, and 10 bases stayed unmatched. The length of the CDR3 is 15 residues. As DNA, the CDR3 is TGCGCCAGCAACCCCGGGACAGGGCATGGCAATGAGCAGTTCTTC. Amino acids: CASNPGTGHGNEQFF.

The count of this clone is one. This sequence joins TRBV27 and TRBJ1-5; TRBD1 agrees at 7 bases. CDR3 length: 15 residues. V lost 0 bases and J lost 6; bases outside the gene matches: 5. Germline V lookup: CDR1 MNHEY, CDR2 SMNVEV (reference sequence). The CDR3 DNA reads TGTGCCAGCAGTTTATCGGGGCAGGGGGGTCAGCCCCAGCATTTT. The encoded protein is CASSLSGQGGQPQHF.

V gene TRBV24-1 combines with J gene TRBJ2-3; D possibly corresponds to TRBD1 (6 bases). The CDR3 length is 14 residues. In germline, CDR1 is KGHDR, CDR2 SFDVKD. Trimming cost V 4 bases and J 8 bases, with 15 bases left between them. The CDR3 region has the DNA TGTGCCACCAGTGACCCAGGGGTTGAAGCTACGCAGTATTTT. This codes for CATSDPGVEATQYF.

This chain joins TRBV19 and TRBJ2-7; 8 positions agree with TRBD2. The germline V gene has CDR1 LNHDA and CDR2 SQIVND (reference sequence). V lost 5 bases and J lost 7; bases outside the gene matches: 13. The CDR3 length is 15 residues. CDR3 sequence (DNA): TGTGCCAGTAGTCTCCCCGGGACTAGTAGGCGGGAGCAGTACTTC. This encodes CASSLPGTSRREQYF.

This clone was detected a few times. The V gene is TRBV19, the J gene TRBJ2-7, with 11 positions matching TRBD1. J lost 3 bases, V lost 6 bases, and 1 base had no gene match. This CDR3 is 13 amino acids long. Germline loops: CDR1 LNHDA, CDR2 SQIVND (reference sequence). The CDR3 sequence: CASRGTGGYEQYF. CDR3 DNA sequence: TGTGCCAGTAGGGGGACAGGGGGCTACGAGCAGTACTTC.

The chain carries TRBV7-9 and TRBJ1-4, with a tentative D call TRBD1 (6 bases). V lost 5 bases and J lost 8, with 12 bases in between. CDR1 SEHNR and CDR2 FQNEAQ come from the germline V gene (reference sequence). The CDR3 extends over 13 amino acids. The CDR3, as DNA: TGTGCCAGCAGCCAAGGGGGATCGGAAAAACTGTTTTTT. Its protein product is CASSQGGSEKLFF.

The gene calls are TRBV6-2 or TRBV6-3 and TRBJ2-1; D is uncertain. The CDR3 totals 11 residues. V was shortened by 1 base and J by 6 bases, with 1 base between the two germline ends. Germline V gene sequence: CDR1 MNHEY, CDR2 SVGEGT. The CDR3 sequence is CASSYFNEQFF. The CDR3, as DNA: TGTGCCAGCAGTTACTTCAATGAGCAGTTCTTC.

About this clone: Other DNA sequences in the same sample also yield this CDR3. The chain is built from TRBV12-3 or TRBV12-4 and TRBJ2-2, with D uncertain. The CDR3 loop spans 12 amino acids. The V end lost 5 bases, the J end lost 6 bases, and 7 bases lay between the germline ends. The CDR3 DNA sequence: TGTGCCAGCAGTCCCCAGTCCGGGGAGCTGTTTTTT. It specifies CASSPQSGELFF.

This chain uses TRBV28 with TRBJ1-1, with D perhaps TRBD1 (5 bases). Germline CDR1 reads MDHEN; CDR2 reads SYDVKM. This CDR3 region has 17 residues. Trimming cost V 5 bases and J 0 bases, with 19 bases left between them. CDR3 region: CASSPQGGVGMNTEAFF. The CDR3 coding sequence is TGTGCCAGCAGTCCCCAGGGTGGTGTAGGAATGAACACTGAAGCTTTCTTT.

The chain uses TRBV7-2 and TRBJ2-2; 7 nucleotides agree with TRBD2. The V segment lost 4 bases and the J segment 1 base; nucleotides outside the gene matches: 3. The length of the CDR3 is 15 residues. Germline lookup yields CDR1 SGHTA and CDR2 FQGNSA. CDR3 DNA: TGTGCCAGCAGCTCCCTAGCGGTGAACACCGGGGAGCTGTTTTTT. The encoded protein is CASSSLAVNTGELFF.

The V and J genes are TRBV6-5 and TRBJ1-5; D gene unclear. Germline CDR1 MNHEY, CDR2 SVGAGI. V was clipped by 8 bases and J by 0 bases, with 14 bases between them. This CDR3 is built from 15 residues. The CDR3 region is CASSVSPYSNQPQHF. The CDR3, as DNA: TGTGCCAGCTCGGTATCACCATATAGCAATCAGCCCCAGCATTTT.

This chain joins TRBV19 and TRBJ2-1, with TRBD2 matching over 9 bases. The CDR3 totals 15 residues. Trimming removed 10 bases from V and 5 bases from J; junction bases left unmatched: 12. CDR1 is LNHDA and CDR2 is SQIVND in the germline V gene (reference sequence). The CDR3 DNA reads as TGTGCCATACCGCGGGAGGGCCATCGAGACAATGAGCAGTTCTTC. It translates to CAIPREGHRDNEQFF.